In this sample, the clone carrying this TCR beta chain turned up many times. Its antigen is currently unknown. This sample is drawn from a study of T cell repertoires in cytomegalovirus infection. Overall study: Newly reported HLA-C-restricted and thoroughly characterized HLA-B-restricted CMV epitopes were employed. A matching HLA type, together with CMV infection, was signaled by public TCR beta signatures.

Broader study findings: The study identified carriers of CMV plus the relevant HLA from cumulative public TCR beta family frequency. There were HLA-C-restricted CMV-specific TCR beta clonotypes dominating the ex vivo response.

One entry per CDR3 protein results from TCRdb running MiXCR on the reads. The sample yields roughly 120,000 distinct CDR3 sequences, roughly a third seen once. Trimming took off 3 bases at V and 2 bases at J, with 5 bases between the two ends. Germline V gene sequence: CDR1 MNHEY, CDR2 SVGEGT. The CDR3 consists of 12 residues. The J gene is TRBJ2-7, the V gene TRBV6-2 or TRBV6-3; no definite D call. The sequence came from a human donor in good health (CMV status not recorded). Some clones in this sample may be carry-over from other donors' samples. The sample consisted of CD8+ T cells from cultured PBMCs, taken from culture after CMV antigen stimulation. The DNA of the CDR3 is TGTGCCAGCAGTTATTTGCCCTACGAGCAGTACTTC. It codes for CASSYLPYEQYF.